This T cell receptor beta chain derives from a study of blood T cells in healthy people across ages (dated by TCRdb to about 2015). Notes on the research overall: Template switching captured roughly one uniquely barcoded TCR beta cDNA molecule per two T cells in model experiments. To avoid experimental bias, donors of different ages were spread randomly across the sequencing lanes. For two donors (one aged 18 to 29 and one aged 80 or older), the study analyzed two additional independent replicas of 1 million unique cDNA reads from the same blood draw. The donors were split into four age groups: young (average around 17 years), middle-aged (around 40), aged (62) and long-lived (under 85). The study measured age-related changes in TCR beta repertoire diversity using deep sequencing normalized with unique cDNA molecular identifiers. Study-wide conclusions, independent of this receptor: Estimates of total diversity based on one million sequenced T cells were regarded as lower bounds and as underestimates. Because donor CMV infection status was unknown, age-related changes in expanded clonotypes were potentially confounded. As age increased, observed TCR beta diversity per million T cells dropped in a roughly linear way, and a significant reduction was already evident by age about 40. Compared with the aged group, the long-lived group had more naive CD4+ T cells, fewer expanded clones and increased TCR diversity, suggesting age selection. Because profiling used bulk unsorted PBMCs, naive and antigen-experienced compartments could not be compared conclusively. A strong correlation was found between observed TCR beta diversity and the percentage of naive T cells measured by flow cytometry.

The donors were a few dozen Caucasian individuals from Russia, aged roughly 6 to 90 years, who were systemically healthy. Approximately 9.3 milliliters of peripheral blood were collected from each donor into EDTA-treated Vacutainer tubes. Ficoll-Paque density-gradient centrifugation was used to isolate PBMCs, with at least 6.5 million per sample. Total RNA, at least 5 micrograms per sample, was extracted from PBMCs with Trizol reagent. The percentages of naive CD45RAhigh/CD27high T cells were determined by flow cytometry on a PBMC aliquot from every donor. This clonotype was seen more than once but under ten times. The specificity of this receptor is unknown. No base quality information exists; no much larger clone differs at one position. Libraries were constructed by 5' RACE. Sequencing relied on an Illumina HiSeq 2500. The second PCR ran for roughly 7 to 11 cycles and used a J-beta primer mix along with a sample-barcoded 5' primer. A template-switch 5' adaptor carrying 12 random nucleotides introduced a unique molecular identifier onto each TCR beta cDNA molecule. Each sample yielded at least 3 million CDR3-containing paired-end reads. The Mint cDNA synthesis kit, primed by a TRBC-specific oligonucleotide, was used to synthesize first-strand cDNA from all RNA. Following uracil-DNA glycosylase treatment, a first 18-cycle PCR with universal primers M1SS and BC2_uni_R was performed on all cDNA. The original pipeline was this. For normalization, 1 million high-quality reads, each with a distinct molecular identifier, were randomly selected from each sample. Reads sharing molecular identifiers were discarded rather than binned into consensus sequences. CDR3 identification, clonotype clustering and error correction used MiTCR with a Q25 quality threshold and the strictest error-elimination algorithm. A nonparametric unseen species model with Euler transformation was used to estimate lower-bound total TCR beta diversity. TCRdb ran its own pipeline on the public reads, namely fastp trimming at Q25 and MiXCR clone calling, and kept in-frame beta chains. Each CDR3 protein appears once, grouped with its most common genes and DNA. The V and J calls and clone size come from TCRdb's table, not from the authors' own analysis. Across this sample there are about 760,000 distinct CDR3 sequences, with 56% seen only once. About a quarter of the sample is in the top ten clones.

In the germline V gene, CDR1 corresponds to SGHTA and CDR2 to FQGNSA. From cysteine to phenylalanine, the CDR3 is 14 amino acids long. Only CDR3 DNA remains: 42 bases, in frame from the first base. Material: blood. The rearranged chain carries TRBV7-2 and TRBJ2-5; 9 junctional bases match TRBD2. The J call is in doubt because the DNA end fits TRBJ2-7 better. The sequence came from a man aged 40-50 years in good health. Read as DNA, the sequence is TGTGCCAGCAGCCTCTATAGCGGGAGTGACGAGCAGTACTTC. It translates as CASSLYSGSDEQYF.